A single sample gave rise to the 28 T cell receptor beta chains below, sequenced in a study of blood T cell repertoires in COVID-19. Profiling relied on immunoSEQ multiplex PCR, and the TCRdb table lists in-frame clones only, not all of them. The sample lists 100,000 to 150,000 clones, 84% occurring once. The sample comprised peripheral blood. All receptors derive from a woman aged 60-70 years with acute or convalescent COVID-19.

This chain joins TRBV5-1 and TRBJ1-1; D may be TRBD1 (5 bases). Germline loops: CDR1 SGHRS, CDR2 YFSETQ. The CDR3 loop spans 12 amino acids. V was shortened by 6 bases and J by 4 bases, with 10 bases between the two germline ends. Written as DNA, the CDR3 is TGCGCCAGCACCAGGGAGGGCACTGAAGCTTTCTTT. It encodes CASTREGTEAFF. The full variable domain, rest sourced from reference TRBV5-1 and TRBJ1-1, is KAGVTQTPRYLIKTRGQQVTLSCSPISGHRSVSWYQQTPGQGLQFLFEYFSETQRNKGNFPGRFSGRQFSNSRSEMNVSTLELGDSALYLCASTREGTEAFFGQGTRLTVV.

The chain has TRBV27 and TRBJ2-2; D perhaps matches TRBD1 (6 bases). Deletions cut 6 bases from V and 4 bases from J, with 15 bases between. Germline V gene data show CDR1 as MNHEY and CDR2 as SMNVEV (reference sequence). CDR3 size: 15 residues. The CDR3 nucleotides read TGTGCCAGCAGACCGGGACATAGTCCCACCGGGGAGCTGTTTTTT. It is translated as CASRPGHSPTGELFF.

Here the CDR3 reads CASSSTDSEAFF. The CDR3 coding sequence is TGTGCCAGCAGTTCCACCGACAGTGAAGCTTTCTTT. V usage is TRBV28 and J usage is TRBJ1-1, with D possibly TRBD1 on 5 matching bases. CDR1 is MDHEN and CDR2 is SYDVKM in the germline V gene. CDR3 length: 12 residues. V was clipped by 4 bases and J by 7 bases, with 10 bases between them.

This clone was detected once. This chain connects TRBV19 to TRBJ2-1; D possibly corresponds to TRBD2 (6 bases). The CDR3 sequence is 14 residues long. Germline assignment: CDR1 LNHDA and CDR2 SQIVND (reference sequence). Trimming cost V 7 bases and J 5 bases, with 15 bases left between them. The CDR3 DNA reads as TGTGCCAGTATCCGGGACTCTGTGGACAATGAGCAGTTCTTC. It is translated as CASIRDSVDNEQFF. Using reference TRBV19 and TRBJ2-1 for the parts outside the CDR3, the full variable domain is DGGITQSPKYLFRKEGQNVTLSCEQNLNHDAMYWYRQDPGQGLRLIYYSQIVNDFQKGDIAEGYSVSREKKESFPLTVTSAQKNPTAFYLCASIRDSVDNEQFFGPGTRLTVL.

At least ten counts were recorded for this clone. The CDR3 spells CASSLGTASGNTIYF. The CDR3 DNA reads as TGTGCCAGCAGCTTAGGGACAGCCTCTGGAAACACCATATATTTT. The chain couples TRBV7-8 to TRBJ1-3; weak D call: TRBD1 (6 bases). CDR3 length equals 15 residues. V was trimmed by 1 base and J by 0 bases, leaving 7 bases between them. Germline V gene data show CDR1 as SGHVS and CDR2 as FQNEAQ.

The rearrangement joins TRBV10-2 to TRBJ1-1; D ambiguous. The germline gives CDR1 WSHSY, CDR2 SAAADI. The CDR3 is 15 amino acids. The ends were cut back, 0 bases at V and 4 bases at J, with 12 bases in the middle. This CDR3 is CASSESWAGSTEAFF. The CDR3 DNA reads TGCGCCAGCAGTGAGTCGTGGGCTGGGAGCACTGAAGCTTTCTTT.

This sequence joins TRBV6-6 and TRBJ1-1; D is ambiguous. Looked up from germline, CDR1 is MNHNY and CDR2 is SVGAGI (reference sequence). V was trimmed by 4 bases and J by 3 bases, leaving 3 bases between them. The CDR3 totals 11 residues. The CDR3 region is CASSFDTEAFF. The CDR3 bases are TGTGCCAGCAGTTTCGACACTGAAGCTTTCTTT.

CDR3 nucleotides: TGTGCCAGCAGTGAGGGACTTACCTACGAGCAGTACGTC. Its translation is CASSEGLTYEQYV. V gene TRBV6-1 combines with J gene TRBJ2-7, with D maybe TRBD2 (6 bases). Germline CDR1 is MNHNS and CDR2 is SASEGT. The CDR3 loop spans 13 amino acids. The V and J ends lost 3 bases and 2 bases respectively, with 8 bases between them.

The chain uses TRBV2 and TRBJ2-2; D is possibly TRBD2 (5 bases). In germline, CDR1 is SNHLY, CDR2 FYNNEI. The CDR3 sequence is 13 residues long. V lost 7 bases and J lost 6, with 12 bases in between. This chain's CDR3 is CASTLEGSGELFF. The CDR3 nucleotides are TGTGCCAGCACCTTAGAGGGTTCCGGGGAGCTGTTTTTT.

The CDR3 loop reads CATSDPPRVEHTEAFF. As DNA, the CDR3 is TGTGCCACCAGTGATCCGCCCCGGGTGGAGCACACTGAAGCTTTCTTT. The V call is TRBV24-1, the J call TRBJ1-1; D is uncertain. CDR1 is KGHDR and CDR2 is SFDVKD in the germline V gene. Trimming left V 3 bases short and J 3 bases short, with 16 bases between. This CDR3 has 16 amino acids.

The chain's CDR3 is CASSLGGAAPGNQPQHF. The CDR3, as DNA: TGCGCCAGCAGCTTGGGTGGAGCGGCCCCGGGCAATCAGCCCCAGCATTTT. The chain recombines TRBV5-1 with TRBJ1-5; D unresolved. The germline gives CDR1 SGHRS, CDR2 YFSETQ. The CDR3 runs 17 residues. Trimming removed 0 bases at V and 2 bases at J, with 15 bases between.

The chain joins TRBV5-4 to TRBJ1-2, with 11 nucleotides matching TRBD1. Trimming removed 4 bases from V and 5 bases from J; junction bases left unmatched: 10. This CDR3 has 16 amino acids. Germline-derived CDR1 and CDR2 are SGHNT and YYREEE (reference sequence). CDR3 nucleotide sequence: TGTGCCAGCAGCCCGACCGGACAGGGGGCAGGGTATGGCTACACCTTC. Protein: CASSPTGQGAGYGYTF.

The genes are TRBV5-1 and TRBJ1-1, with a weak D call TRBD1 (5 bases). This CDR3 spans 15 amino acids. The V gene lost 4 bases and the J gene lost 2 bases, with 15 bases spanning the gap. Germline V gene data show CDR1 as SGHRS and CDR2 as YFSETQ. The CDR3, as DNA: TGCGCCAGCAGCCCCCGGACAACCCCAAACACTGAAGCTTTCTTT. It translates to CASSPRTTPNTEAFF.

This chain connects TRBV6-5 to TRBJ1-1; 8 bases are a match to TRBD1. The CDR3 has 15 amino acids. In germline, CDR1 is MNHEY, CDR2 SVGAGI. The V and J ends lost 6 bases and 3 bases, in that order; junction bases with no gene match: 9. The DNA for the CDR3 is TGTGCCAGCAGGCTTCTGGGACAGGTCGACACTGAAGCTTTCTTT. This gives the protein CASRLLGQVDTEAFF.

This chain links TRBV6-1 with TRBJ1-4; 10 positions agree with TRBD1. The CDR3 has 16 residues. The germline V gene encodes CDR1 MNHNS and CDR2 SASEGT. The trim removed 0 bases at V and 5 bases at J, leaving 3 bases unmatched. The CDR3 DNA reads as TGTGCCAGCAGTGAAGCGGACAGGGGGAAGAATGAAAAACTGTTTTTT. This gives the protein CASSEADRGKNEKLFF.

The chain has TRBV12-3 or TRBV12-4 and TRBJ1-1, with D hard to call. The CDR3 consists of 12 residues. V was shortened by 6 bases and J by 11 bases, with 16 bases between the two germline ends. CDR3 residues: CASRRSGNEAFF. CDR3 sequence (DNA): TGTGCCAGCAGGAGGTCCGGGAATGAGGCTTTCTTT.

CDR3: CASSEWGDRGQPQHF. For the CDR3, the DNA is TGTGCCAGCAGTGAGTGGGGGGACAGGGGTCAGCCCCAGCATTTT. The V and J genes are TRBV6-1 and TRBJ1-5; 10 nucleotides align to TRBD1. Germline V gene sequence: CDR1 MNHNS, CDR2 SASEGT. The V and J ends lost 3 bases and 6 bases, in that order; junction bases with no gene match: 5. The CDR3 has 15 amino acids.

This clone was detected once. This rearrangement joins TRBV2 to TRBJ2-3; 10 bases agree with TRBD1. Germline loops: CDR1 SNHLY, CDR2 FYNNEI. Trimming cost V 6 bases and J 3 bases; bases outside gene matches: 6. This CDR3 has 15 residues. The CDR3: CASSTGQGWTDTQYF. In DNA, the CDR3 is TGTGCCAGCAGCACGGGACAGGGGTGGACAGATACGCAGTATTTT.

The chain employs TRBV30 and TRBJ2-3; the match to TRBD2 covers 9 bases. Germline loops: CDR1 GTSNPN, CDR2 SVGIG (reference sequence). This CDR3 comprises 15 residues. Trimming removed 2 bases from V and 4 bases from J; junction bases left unmatched: 7. CDR3 sequence reads: CAWSIGGGAPDTQYF. CDR3 coding DNA: TGTGCCTGGAGTATAGGCGGGGGGGCCCCAGATACGCAGTATTTT.

This chain links TRBV2 with TRBJ1-1; 7 positions agree with TRBD1. The junction had 12 bases not matched to a gene; V was cut back by 6 bases and J by 8 bases. The CDR3 is 14 residues long. CDR1 is SNHLY, CDR2 FYNNEI, per germline. CDR3 DNA: TGTGCCAGCAGGGCACAGGGGAGGCTAGGAGAAGCTTTCTTT. Amino acid sequence: CASRAQGRLGEAFF.

The chain is built from TRBV10-2 and TRBJ2-2; 11 bases are a match to TRBD2. The germline V gene encodes CDR1 WSHSY and CDR2 SAAADI. The V segment lost 6 bases and the J segment 2 bases; nucleotides outside the gene matches: 5. CDR3 length: 16 residues. CDR3: CASRTSGEKNTGELFF. CDR3 DNA sequence: TGCGCCAGCAGGACTAGCGGGGAAAAAAACACCGGGGAGCTGTTTTTT.

V and J are TRBV15 and TRBJ2-7; D remains ambiguous. V dropped 0 bases and J dropped 2 bases, with 11 bases sitting between them. The CDR3 loop spans 15 amino acids. The germline V gene has CDR1 LNHNV and CDR2 YYDKDF (reference sequence). DNA of the CDR3: TGTGCCACCAGCAGAGATCGAAACCCTACCTACGAGCAGTACGTC. Residues: CATSRDRNPTYEQYV.

This clone was found once. This chain links TRBV5-4 with TRBJ1-2, with D uncertain. Trimming stripped 1 base from V and 0 bases from J, with 7 bases between. The CDR3 totals 14 residues. Germline V lookup: CDR1 SGHNT, CDR2 YYREEE (reference sequence). CDR3 in DNA: TGTGCCAGCAGCTTGTATCGAGCTAACTATGGCTACACCTTC. Translating gives CASSLYRANYGYTF.

The rearrangement joins TRBV9 to TRBJ1-2; D is unresolved. The germline V and J ends were trimmed by 0 bases and 1 base, with 7 bases remaining between them. Germline CDR1 SGDLS, CDR2 YYNGEE. This CDR3 is 14 amino acids long. The CDR3 loop is CASSVAEGNYGYTF. CDR3 DNA sequence: TGTGCCAGCAGCGTAGCTGAGGGTAACTATGGCTACACCTTC.

J is TRBJ2-3 and V is TRBV19; no clear D. Per the germline V gene, CDR1 is LNHDA and CDR2 is SQIVND (reference sequence). The CDR3 loop spans 14 amino acids. Between the trimmed V and J ends, which lost 7 bases and 4 bases, there was a span of 15 bases. The CDR3 coding sequence is TGTGCCAGTAAAAGTCTGAGGTCCCCAGATACGCAGTATTTT. As protein: CASKSLRSPDTQYF.

This clone came up a few times. This chain uses TRBV27 with TRBJ1-1, with a weak D call TRBD1 (5 bases). The CDR3 runs 13 residues. Germline V gene data show CDR1 as MNHEY and CDR2 as SMNVEV (reference sequence). With 4 bases removed from V and 4 bases from J, the gap between germline ends came to 10 bases. The CDR3 is CASSSGSFTEAFF. As DNA, the CDR3 is TGTGCCAGCAGTTCAGGGTCCTTCACTGAAGCTTTCTTT.

The CDR3 coding sequence is TGTGCCACCCAGGACAGGAGTCACTACGAGCAGTACTTC. As protein: CATQDRSHYEQYF. The chain has TRBV24-1 and TRBJ2-7, with 7 bases matching TRBD1. V lost 9 bases, J lost 3 bases, and 7 bases stayed unmatched. The CDR3 is made up of 13 amino acids. Germline V gives CDR1 KGHDR, CDR2 SFDVKD.

The rearrangement links TRBV5-4 to TRBJ2-1; D may be TRBD2 (7 bases). Trimming stripped 0 bases from V and 4 bases from J, with 14 bases between. This CDR3 comprises 16 residues. Germline CDR1 SGHNT, CDR2 YYREEE (reference sequence). The DNA for the CDR3 is TGTGCCAGCAGCTTGGCCCGGGGGGCTCTTTACAATGAGCAGTTCTTC. As protein: CASSLARGALYNEQFF.